Included here is one T cell receptor (beta chain) sequence, with context. How the authors handled the data: Estimation of nucleated cell counts relied on the amplification of reference gene primers. The data were produced by immunoSEQ multiplex PCR, yet TCRdb's version contains in-frame clones alone and is incomplete. That table is the source of V, J and clone size, and D and trimming were worked out from the DNA. The sample carries roughly 100,000 clones, about 72% recorded once. This sample was included in a study of blood T cell repertoires in COVID-19. The CDR3 length is 16 residues. The V end lost 1 base, the J end lost 1 base, and 12 bases lay between the germline ends. Germline CDR1 LGHNA, CDR2 YSLEER.

The chain couples TRBV4-3 to TRBJ2-3; D is undetermined. The sequencing sample was made of peripheral blood. This receptor was identified in a man in his fifties or sixties with active or convalescent COVID-19. CDR3 in amino acids: CASSQGGSLGTDTQYF. As DNA, the CDR3 is TGCGCCAGCAGCCAAGGCGGTAGCCTAGGCACAGATACGCAGTATTTT.